This T cell receptor beta chain was documented in a study of blood T cell repertoires in COVID-19. For the study at large: Donors in the United States, Italy and Spain gave samples during acute or convalescent COVID-19. T cells, B-cell-depleted T cells, or PBMCs supplied cDNA or gDNA.

Sequencing was performed with immunoSEQ multiplex PCR; in TCRdb, only in-frame clones are kept and a portion is missing. Here the sample spans under 30,000 clones, approximately 88% being singletons. Germline V CDR1 and CDR2: MNHEY, SVGEGT. This CDR3 is built from 14 residues. The ends were cut back, 4 bases at V and 5 bases at J, with 12 bases in the middle. This receptor was taken from an elderly man with active COVID-19. V gene TRBV6-2 or TRBV6-3 combines with J gene TRBJ1-5, with TRBD1 as a possible D gene (6 bases). Sequencing input: peripheral blood. The CDR3 sequence: CASSWQGRDQPQHF. The CDR3 DNA reads as TGTGCCAGCAGTTGGCAGGGGAGGGATCAGCCCCAGCATTTT.